Listed below are T cell receptor beta chains from one sample, sequenced in a study of T cells in Graves' hyperthyroidism and ophthalmopathy. TCRdb used MiXCR to reprocess the multiplex PCR reads, holding one entry per CDR3 protein. The data hold about 300,000 distinct CDR3 sequences, with 16% observed a single time. Sample: blood. Every receptor here comes from a man aged 30-40 years with Graves' hyperthyroidism. Each CDR3 is given with its conserved first and last residue.

v_gene,j_gene,CDR3aa
TRBV7-2,TRBJ2-1,CASSYTSDEQFF
TRBV7-8,TRBJ2-1,CASSLALLANNEQFF
TRBV2,TRBJ2-5,CASSRLSSMETQYF
TRBV9,TRBJ2-7,CASSPSFGSSYEQYF
TRBV10-3,TRBJ2-3,CAIGSSGGSADTQYF
TRBV2,TRBJ2-2,CASSSTSGRAISMCTGEPFF
TRBV18,TRBJ1-5,CASSPEGQEDQPQHF
TRBV7-9,TRBJ2-3,CASSSPQGDTDTQYF
TRBV2,TRBJ2-7,CASRVSGPSYEQYF
TRBV13,TRBJ2-1,CASSGVERYNEQFF
TRBV7-8,TRBJ2-3,CASSLEGTRRYF
TRBV12-3/TRBV12-4,TRBJ2-1,CASTLGQLYNEQFF
TRBV19,TRBJ1-1,CASSLPGLNTEAFF
TRBV7-2,TRBJ2-2,CASAGTSGSWELFF
TRBV6-1,TRBJ2-7,CASSRQGNEQYF
TRBV11-2,TRBJ2-1,CASSLGSESSYNEQFF
TRBV12-5,TRBJ2-1,CASGSSPSGTLYEQFF
TRBV4-1,TRBJ2-1,CASSQDGWQSNEQFF
TRBV5-1,TRBJ1-2,CASSSQTGDGYTF
TRBV11-2,TRBJ2-7,CASSLLAGAPYEQYF
TRBV9,TRBJ2-6,CASSVVSGANVLTF
TRBV5-1,TRBJ2-1,CASNEQNEQFF
TRBV25-1,TRBJ2-5,CASSERAGLQETQYF
TRBV2,TRBJ2-1,CASSGQMPREQFF
TRBV7-9,TRBJ1-1,CASSLFGGTEAFF
TRBV2,TRBJ1-4,CASSEDRGGEKLFF
TRBV20-1,TRBJ2-6,CSASGQGNSGANVLTF
TRBV2,TRBJ2-7,CASANSYEQYF
TRBV6-1,TRBJ1-5,CASRGQGRKGNQPQHF
TRBV2,TRBJ1-6,CASSLMEGWDSPLHF
TRBV5-1,TRBJ1-1,CASSGTELGTEAFF
TRBV27,TRBJ2-5,CASSLFPSGRLETQYF
TRBV24-1,TRBJ2-3,CATSFVAGAADTQYF
TRBV30,TRBJ2-3,CASLRAQLDTDTQYF
TRBV6-1,TRBJ2-7,CASSHRGSPKLVEQYF
TRBV27,TRBJ2-7,CASSWTAGSDEQYF
TRBV7-2,TRBJ2-7,CASSPTGAPYEQYF
TRBV29-1,TRBJ2-3,CSVVAGSTTDTQYF
TRBV20-1,TRBJ1-2,CSARETAYGYTF
TRBV20-1,TRBJ2-2,CSARDSRGTGELFF
TRBV10-3,TRBJ2-3,CAISTPSSTDTQYF
TRBV5-1,TRBJ1-2,CASSGEGTARGYTF
TRBV5-1,TRBJ1-1,CASSLRGDEAFF
TRBV3-1,TRBJ2-2,CASSQGTGGATGELFF
TRBV7-2,TRBJ2-1,CASSLASLDEQFF
TRBV12-5,TRBJ1-2,CASGLVPGIYGYTF
TRBV5-8,TRBJ2-7,CASSRTSDRSYEQYF
TRBV12-3/TRBV12-4,TRBJ2-2,CASSTGTGGTGELFF
TRBV19,TRBJ1-2,CASSIGDRRNYGYTF
TRBV2,TRBJ1-4,CASSSGTRGEKLFF
TRBV5-1,TRBJ2-1,CASSPRPNNEQFF
TRBV28,TRBJ2-3,CASSLYRAAQYF
TRBV5-1,TRBJ1-1,CASSLGAQNTEAFF
TRBV18,TRBJ2-7,CASSPGVSSSYEQYF
TRBV6-1,TRBJ1-5,CASSAKGINQPQHF
TRBV20-1,TRBJ2-5,CSAKGGPTETQYF
TRBV7-9,TRBJ2-3,CASSLSEITDTQYF